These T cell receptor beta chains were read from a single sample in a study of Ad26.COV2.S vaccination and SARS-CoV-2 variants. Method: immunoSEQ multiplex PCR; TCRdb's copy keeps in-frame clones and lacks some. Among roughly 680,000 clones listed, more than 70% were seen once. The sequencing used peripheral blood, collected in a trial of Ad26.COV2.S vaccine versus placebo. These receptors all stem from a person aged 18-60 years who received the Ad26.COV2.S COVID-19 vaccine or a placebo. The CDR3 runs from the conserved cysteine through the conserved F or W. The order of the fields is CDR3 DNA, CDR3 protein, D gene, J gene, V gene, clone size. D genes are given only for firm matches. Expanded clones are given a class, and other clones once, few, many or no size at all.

CDR3nt: TGCGCCAGCAGCCAAGAGGCAGGGGCCAAAAACATTCAGTACTTC; CDR3aa: CASSQEAGAKNIQYF; d_gene: NA; j_gene: TRBJ2-4; v_gene: TRBV4-1; abundance: NA
CDR3nt: TGTGCCAGCAGCTTAGGGTCTGGGGGGGAGAGTGAAAAACTGTTTTTT; CDR3aa: CASSLGSGGESEKLFF; d_gene: NA; j_gene: TRBJ1-4; v_gene: TRBV11-2; abundance: NA
CDR3nt: TGTGCCAGCAGCCAAGGACTGGCCTACGAGCAGTACTTC; CDR3aa: CASSQGLAYEQYF; d_gene: NA; j_gene: TRBJ2-7; v_gene: TRBV3-1/TRBV3-2; abundance: NA
CDR3nt: TGTGCCAGCAGCTTCTCGAGGGGGAATTCACCCCTCCACTTT; CDR3aa: CASSFSRGNSPLHF; d_gene: NA; j_gene: TRBJ1-6; v_gene: TRBV11-1; abundance: NA
CDR3nt: TGTGCCAGCTCACCAGGAGGCCGCCCCATCGATACGCAGTATTTT; CDR3aa: CASSPGGRPIDTQYF; d_gene: NA; j_gene: TRBJ2-3; v_gene: TRBV18; abundance: NA
CDR3nt: TGCGCCAGCAGCTTAGCGGGAGCGGGCTACGAGCAGTACTTC; CDR3aa: CASSLAGAGYEQYF; d_gene: TRBD2; j_gene: TRBJ2-7; v_gene: TRBV5-1; abundance: NA
CDR3nt: TGTGCCAGCAGCCCTAGTGGCGGGAGGGGCGATACGCAGTATTTT; CDR3aa: CASSPSGGRGDTQYF; d_gene: TRBD2; j_gene: TRBJ2-3; v_gene: TRBV7-2; abundance: NA
CDR3nt: TGTGCCAGCACCCGGTCGCCGGAAAACTACGAGCAGTACTTC; CDR3aa: CASTRSPENYEQYF; d_gene: NA; j_gene: TRBJ2-7; v_gene: TRBV6-5; abundance: NA
CDR3nt: TGTGCCAGCAGTTTGAGGGGGGCCTACGAGCAGTACTTC; CDR3aa: CASSLRGAYEQYF; d_gene: NA; j_gene: TRBJ2-7; v_gene: TRBV27; abundance: NA
CDR3nt: TGCGCCAGCAGCCCAGGGACCTACCTTTCTTATGAAAAACTGTTTTTT; CDR3aa: CASSPGTYLSYEKLFF; d_gene: NA; j_gene: TRBJ1-4; v_gene: TRBV5-1; abundance: once
CDR3nt: TGTGCCACCGGTAGGGGATTGAACACCGGGGAGCTGTTTTTT; CDR3aa: CATGRGLNTGELFF; d_gene: NA; j_gene: TRBJ2-2; v_gene: TRBV24-1; abundance: once
CDR3nt: TGTGCCAGCTCACCCGGGACAGCAAATAACTATGGCTACACCTTC; CDR3aa: CASSPGTANNYGYTF; d_gene: TRBD1; j_gene: TRBJ1-2; v_gene: TRBV18; abundance: NA
CDR3nt: TGTGCCAGTAGTCCCCCCGGGACAGGGGCTTCACCCCTCCACTTT; CDR3aa: CASSPPGTGASPLHF; d_gene: TRBD1; j_gene: TRBJ1-6; v_gene: TRBV19; abundance: NA
CDR3nt: TGTGCCAGTAGTCCGGTGGGGACAGCTCAAGAGACCCAGTACTTC; CDR3aa: CASSPVGTAQETQYF; d_gene: TRBD1; j_gene: TRBJ2-5; v_gene: TRBV19; abundance: NA
CDR3nt: TGTGCCAGCAGCTTAGAGGGACAGGGTTTTCCACCCCTCCACTTT; CDR3aa: CASSLEGQGFPPLHF; d_gene: TRBD1; j_gene: TRBJ1-6; v_gene: TRBV7-2; abundance: NA
CDR3nt: TGTGCCAGCCGATATATGGAAGACTATAATTCACCCCTCCACTTT; CDR3aa: CASRYMEDYNSPLHF; d_gene: NA; j_gene: TRBJ1-6; v_gene: TRBV6-5; abundance: NA
CDR3nt: TGTGCCAGCAGCTGGGGGACGGATACTAATGAAAAACTGTTTTTT; CDR3aa: CASSWGTDTNEKLFF; d_gene: NA; j_gene: TRBJ1-4; v_gene: TRBV11-1; abundance: NA
CDR3nt: TGTGCCAGCAGTTACCTTCAGGGAACGTGGAATCAGCCCCAGCATTTT; CDR3aa: CASSYLQGTWNQPQHF; d_gene: NA; j_gene: TRBJ1-5; v_gene: TRBV6-2/TRBV6-3; abundance: NA
CDR3nt: TGTGCCACCAGTGACACAAGACAGGGTTTGGATGGCTACACCTTC; CDR3aa: CATSDTRQGLDGYTF; d_gene: TRBD1; j_gene: TRBJ1-2; v_gene: TRBV24-1; abundance: NA
CDR3nt: TGTGCCAGCAGCCACATTACGGTTGCCTACGAGCAGTACTTC; CDR3aa: CASSHITVAYEQYF; d_gene: NA; j_gene: TRBJ2-7; v_gene: TRBV7-9; abundance: NA
CDR3nt: TGTGCCAGCAGCTTAAGTTCTAGCGGGGCCTACGAGCAGTACTTC; CDR3aa: CASSLSSSGAYEQYF; d_gene: TRBD2; j_gene: TRBJ2-7; v_gene: TRBV7-3; abundance: once
CDR3nt: TGTGCCACCAGTAGCCGGGACAGGGGGACCGGGGAGCTGTTTTTT; CDR3aa: CATSSRDRGTGELFF; d_gene: TRBD1; j_gene: TRBJ2-2; v_gene: TRBV24-1; abundance: once
CDR3nt: TGTGCCAGCAGTTTGGGGAGCAATCAGCCCCAGCATTTT; CDR3aa: CASSLGSNQPQHF; d_gene: NA; j_gene: TRBJ1-5; v_gene: TRBV12-3/TRBV12-4; abundance: NA
CDR3nt: TGTGCCAGTAGTATAGACCCCCCGCAGGGCAGTAGAGATACGCAGTATTTT; CDR3aa: CASSIDPPQGSRDTQYF; d_gene: NA; j_gene: TRBJ2-3; v_gene: TRBV19; abundance: NA
CDR3nt: TGTGCCAGTAGTAATCCGGGACAGGGGAGCTTCAATCAGCCCCAGCATTTT; CDR3aa: CASSNPGQGSFNQPQHF; d_gene: TRBD1; j_gene: TRBJ1-5; v_gene: TRBV19; abundance: few
CDR3nt: TGTGCCAGCAGCGTAGGACAGGGAACTAATGAAAAACTGTTTTTT; CDR3aa: CASSVGQGTNEKLFF; d_gene: TRBD1; j_gene: TRBJ1-4; v_gene: TRBV9; abundance: NA
CDR3nt: TGTGCCAGCAGCCCAGGCCAGGGGAGGACCTACGAGCAGTACTTC; CDR3aa: CASSPGQGRTYEQYF; d_gene: NA; j_gene: TRBJ2-7; v_gene: TRBV11-3; abundance: NA
CDR3nt: TGTGCCAGCACCCAGGGGGCTAGATGGAACGGGGAGCTGTTTTTT; CDR3aa: CASTQGARWNGELFF; d_gene: TRBD1; j_gene: TRBJ2-2; v_gene: TRBV7-9; abundance: once
CDR3nt: TGTGCCTGGAGTGAGGGCACAGGGGTTGAGCAGTACTTC; CDR3aa: CAWSEGTGVEQYF; d_gene: TRBD1; j_gene: TRBJ2-7; v_gene: TRBV30; abundance: NA
CDR3nt: TGTGCCAGCAGTAAGACGGGCCGCTATGGCTACACCTTC; CDR3aa: CASSKTGRYGYTF; d_gene: NA; j_gene: TRBJ1-2; v_gene: TRBV6-5; abundance: NA
CDR3nt: TGTGCCAGCAGTTGGGGAATTTCTGGGGCCAACGTCCTGACTTTC; CDR3aa: CASSWGISGANVLTF; d_gene: NA; j_gene: TRBJ2-6; v_gene: TRBV2; abundance: NA
CDR3nt: TGTGCCAGCAGCCAAGATGCTAGCAGCCCCGGGGAGCTGTTTTTT; CDR3aa: CASSQDASSPGELFF; d_gene: NA; j_gene: TRBJ2-2; v_gene: TRBV4-2; abundance: NA
CDR3nt: TGTGCCAGCTCACCCCTCGATAGCAATCAGCCCCAGCATTTT; CDR3aa: CASSPLDSNQPQHF; d_gene: NA; j_gene: TRBJ1-5; v_gene: TRBV18; abundance: NA
CDR3nt: TGTGCCAGCAGCTCCTACAGGGACCGGTACATTCAGTACTTC; CDR3aa: CASSSYRDRYIQYF; d_gene: NA; j_gene: TRBJ2-4; v_gene: TRBV7-2; abundance: NA
CDR3nt: TGTGCCAGCAGTTGGCGGGGCCAAGAGACCCAGTACTTC; CDR3aa: CASSWRGQETQYF; d_gene: NA; j_gene: TRBJ2-5; v_gene: TRBV12-3/TRBV12-4; abundance: NA
CDR3nt: TGCGCCAGCAGCTCGTCCGGGACAGGAGGCTACAATGAGCAGTTCTTC; CDR3aa: CASSSSGTGGYNEQFF; d_gene: TRBD1; j_gene: TRBJ2-1; v_gene: TRBV5-1; abundance: NA
CDR3nt: TGTGCCAGCGGGAAGGATAATTCACCCCTCCACTTT; CDR3aa: CASGKDNSPLHF; d_gene: NA; j_gene: TRBJ1-6; v_gene: TRBV2; abundance: NA
CDR3nt: TGCGCCAGCAGCCGAAGCATACTAGCGGGGGGGCTGGCTGAGCAGTTCTTC; CDR3aa: CASSRSILAGGLAEQFF; d_gene: TRBD2; j_gene: TRBJ2-1; v_gene: TRBV4-3; abundance: once
CDR3nt: TGTGCCAGCGAGGGGTTTAATGAAAAACTGTTTTTT; CDR3aa: CASEGFNEKLFF; d_gene: NA; j_gene: TRBJ1-4; v_gene: TRBV3-1/TRBV3-2; abundance: NA
CDR3nt: TGTGCCAGCAGGCCTAGCGGAGAGAACACCGGGGAGCTGTTTTTT; CDR3aa: CASRPSGENTGELFF; d_gene: TRBD2; j_gene: TRBJ2-2; v_gene: TRBV6-2/TRBV6-3; abundance: few
CDR3nt: TGTGCCAGCAGCCTTAGACTAGCGGGAGGGGGCGAGCAGTACTTC; CDR3aa: CASSLRLAGGGEQYF; d_gene: TRBD2; j_gene: TRBJ2-7; v_gene: TRBV2; abundance: NA
CDR3nt: TGCAGCGTGCCGGGACTAGCGGTCGGGGAGCTGTTTTTT; CDR3aa: CSVPGLAVGELFF; d_gene: TRBD2; j_gene: TRBJ2-2; v_gene: TRBV29-1; abundance: NA
CDR3nt: TGTGCCAGCAGTCTACAGGACATGAACACTGAAGCTTTCTTT; CDR3aa: CASSLQDMNTEAFF; d_gene: NA; j_gene: TRBJ1-1; v_gene: TRBV6-5; abundance: few
CDR3nt: TGTGCCAGCTCACCCACCTTGGTGGAGACCCAGTACTTC; CDR3aa: CASSPTLVETQYF; d_gene: NA; j_gene: TRBJ2-5; v_gene: TRBV18; abundance: NA
CDR3nt: TGTGCCAGTAGTATAGCGGGAATGGACTACGAGCAGTACTTC; CDR3aa: CASSIAGMDYEQYF; d_gene: NA; j_gene: TRBJ2-7; v_gene: TRBV19; abundance: NA